Only a few counts were recorded for the clone carrying this T cell receptor beta chain. The junction had 11 bases not matched to a gene; V was cut back by 2 bases and J by 5 bases. This CDR3 contains 16 residues. The germline CDR1 and CDR2 sequences are LGHDT and YNNKEL (reference sequence). Two oligonucleotides, mixed equimolar, formed the beta constant-region primer covering TRBC1 and TRBC2. Nested alpha and beta constant-region primers with the SP2 primer drove four PCR rounds on ligated cDNA. Via MiXCR, TCRdb re-called the UMI-ligation and nested PCR reads, giving one row per CDR3 protein. The data show under 40,000 distinct CDR3 sequences, with 13% seen just once and 20% to 25% held by the top ten. The data were taken from a study of naive and memory T cell subsets. Cells stained for CD3, CD4, CD8, CD45RA, CD27 and viability were sorted into four CD45RA/CD27 subsets.

The chain joins TRBV3-1 to TRBJ2-5; 7 bases agree with TRBD2. The receptor's source is a human donor in good health. Specimen: effector memory CD4+ T cells from blood. Subset described: effector memory, CD45RA- CD27-. The CDR3 is CASSQFGGRASETQYF. CDR3 nucleotides: TGTGCCAGCAGCCAATTTGGAGGGAGGGCCAGCGAGACCCAGTACTTC.